Shown below are 29 T cell receptor beta chains from a single sample sequenced in a study of blood T cell repertoires in COVID-19. Method: immunoSEQ multiplex PCR; TCRdb's copy keeps in-frame clones and lacks some. The data hold over 60,000 clones, with approximately 77% observed a single time. The material sequenced was peripheral blood. These receptors were taken from a human donor in a cohort sampled during active COVID-19.

This clone came up a few times. CDR3 DNA sequence: TGTGCCAGCAGCCAAAGGCGACTAGCGGGAGGGCCGACTAAGTTCTTC. It yields the protein CASSQRRLAGGPTKFF. The rearrangement uses TRBV3-1 (or the pseudogene TRBV3-2) and TRBJ2-1; TRBD2 matches 14 bases. Per germline, CDR1 LGHDT and CDR2 YNNKEL (reference sequence). V dropped 2 bases and J dropped 14; count of bases not matched to a gene: 11. The CDR3 length is 16 residues.

This clone appeared many times. CDR3 nucleotides: TGTGCCAGCAGTTACTGGGGAGCGGGAGTAGAAGATACGCAGTATTTT. This encodes CASSYWGAGVEDTQYF. The J gene is TRBJ2-3, the V gene TRBV6-6, with 8 bases aligning to TRBD2. The junction had 8 bases not matched to a gene; V was cut back by 1 base and J by 5 bases. This CDR3 contains 16 residues. Germline V gene data show CDR1 as MNHNY and CDR2 as SVGAGI (reference sequence).

For the CDR3, the DNA is TGTGCCAGCAGCCACTTCGGGAGGGGGGGGAACACTGAAGCTTTCTTT. Protein product: CASSHFGRGGNTEAFF. V usage is TRBV4-2 and J usage is TRBJ1-1, with D tentatively TRBD1 (6 bases). Trimming removed 3 bases from V and 1 base from J, with 15 bases in between. Germline V gene lookup returns CDR1 LGHNA and CDR2 YNFKEQ. The CDR3 runs to 16 residues.

This clone was found a few times. The rearrangement uses TRBV3-1 (or the pseudogene TRBV3-2) and TRBJ1-1; TRBD1 matches at 7 bases. Germline CDR1 reads LGHDT; CDR2 reads YNNKEL (reference sequence). The CDR3 sequence is 12 residues long. The V and J ends lost 4 bases and 8 bases, in that order; junction bases with no gene match: 4. In DNA, the CDR3 is TGTGCCAGCAGCCGGGCCAGGGGGGAAGCTTTCTTT. This codes for CASSRARGEAFF.

The chain couples TRBV6-4 to TRBJ1-2, with 7 positions matching TRBD1. The CDR3 runs to 13 residues. The J segment lost 4 bases and the V segment lost 6 bases, leaving 5 bases of the junction unmatched. CDR1 MRHNA and CDR2 SNTAGT come from the germline V gene. DNA of the CDR3: TGTGCCAGCAGGGAACCAGGGGGCTATGGCTACACCTTC. It codes for CASREPGGYGYTF.

This clone was seen at least ten times. V usage is TRBV11-2 and J usage is TRBJ2-4; D is possibly TRBD2 (6 bases). CDR1 is SGHAT and CDR2 is FQNNGV in the germline V gene. The CDR3 spans 16 residues. V was clipped by 5 bases and J by 0 bases, with 14 bases between them. The CDR3 sequence is CASSPGEGVAKNIQYF. The CDR3 DNA sequence: TGTGCCAGCAGCCCGGGGGAAGGGGTAGCCAAAAACATTCAGTACTTC.

The gene calls are TRBV7-9 and TRBJ2-5; a possible D gene is TRBD2 (7 bases). The V end lost 4 bases, the J end lost 1 base, and 16 bases lay between the germline ends. Germline V gene lookup returns CDR1 SEHNR and CDR2 FQNEAQ (reference sequence). The CDR3 spans 16 residues. The CDR3 loop reads CASSYGGGAPQETQYF. CDR3 DNA sequence: TGTGCCAGCAGCTACGGAGGGGGGGCCCCCCAAGAGACCCAGTACTTC.

The chain links TRBV12-3 or TRBV12-4 to TRBJ2-7, with TRBD2 matching 8 bases. The CDR3 has 13 amino acids. The V segment lost 6 bases and the J segment 2 bases; nucleotides outside the gene matches: 3. CDR3: CASSERGTYEQYF. The DNA of the CDR3 is TGTGCCAGCAGCGAGCGGGGGACCTACGAGCAGTACTTC.

The genes are TRBV5-6 and TRBJ2-7; D unclear. The germline V gene encodes CDR1 SGHDT and CDR2 YYEEEE. The CDR3 covers 12 residues. V gave up 1 base and J gave up 7 bases, with 9 bases separating them. CDR3 region: CASSLFIREQYF. Written as DNA, the CDR3 is TGTGCCAGCAGCTTGTTCATCCGGGAGCAGTACTTC.

This chain links TRBV28 with TRBJ2-7, with D perhaps matching TRBD1 (6 bases). The CDR3 has 14 residues. From germline, CDR1 is MDHEN and CDR2 SYDVKM. V dropped 5 bases and J dropped 2 bases, with 13 bases sitting between them. The CDR3 spells CASSLRQVTYEQYF. Written as DNA, the CDR3 is TGTGCCAGCAGTCTTCGACAGGTTACCTACGAGCAGTACTTC.

This chain uses TRBV11-3 with TRBJ2-2, with D hard to call. The CDR3 contains 15 residues. In germline, CDR1 is SGHNT, CDR2 YENEEA. V lost 5 bases to trimming and J lost 4 bases, with 14 bases between them. The CDR3 reads CASSPRGPGTGELFF. The CDR3 DNA reads TGTGCCAGCAGCCCCCGAGGTCCGGGCACCGGGGAGCTGTTTTTT. The variable domain in full, completed from reference TRBV11-3 and TRBJ2-2, reads EAGVVQSPRYKIIEKKQPVAFWCNPISGHNTLYWYLQNLGQGPELLIRYENEEAVDDSQLPKDRFSAERLKGVDSTLKIQPAELGDSAVYLCASSPRGPGTGELFFGEGSRLTVL.

This clone was seen more than once but under ten times. The V call is TRBV7-8, the J call TRBJ1-5; TRBD1 is a possible D gene (6 bases). Germline assignment: CDR1 SGHVS and CDR2 FQNEAQ. Deletions cut 5 bases from V and 3 bases from J, with 11 bases between. CDR3 size: 14 residues. CDR3 sequence: CASSPGQINQPQHF. CDR3 coding DNA: TGTGCCAGCAGCCCAGGACAGATCAATCAGCCCCAGCATTTT.

The rearrangement joins TRBV29-1 to TRBJ1-2, with a possible D match to TRBD1 (5 bases). Germline V gene sequence: CDR1 SQVTM, CDR2 ANQGSEA. There are 13 residues in the CDR3. Trimming removed 2 bases from V and 0 bases from J, with 7 bases in between. The CDR3 DNA reads TGCAGCGTTGAACCGACAGCTAACTATGGCTACACCTTC. This sequence encodes CSVEPTANYGYTF.

The chain combines TRBV28 with TRBJ2-5; possibly TRBD2 for D (5 bases). The CDR3 is 12 amino acids. Germline V lookup: CDR1 MDHEN, CDR2 SYDVKM. V lost 8 bases and J 4 bases, leaving 11 bases between the germline ends. The CDR3 spells CASGRGVETQYF. The CDR3 DNA reads TGTGCCAGCGGGAGAGGAGTAGAGACCCAGTACTTC.

The table lists this clone with a count of one. CDR3 in DNA: TGTGCCAGCAGCTTGGTCATGAGCACAGATACGCAGTATTTT. It specifies CASSLVMSTDTQYF. This rearrangement joins TRBV5-4 to TRBJ2-3; D is unresolved. The germline V gene encodes CDR1 SGHNT and CDR2 YYREEE (reference sequence). This CDR3 is 14 amino acids long. The V end was cut by 0 bases, the J end by 0 bases, with 5 bases between.

The chain recombines TRBV11-2 with TRBJ2-5, with no clear D. Germline loops: CDR1 SGHAT, CDR2 FQNNGV. There are 11 residues in the CDR3. V lost 5 bases to trimming and J lost 2 bases, with 3 bases between them. The CDR3 DNA reads TGTGCCAGCAGCCCGCAAGAGACCCAGTACTTC. Translating it yields CASSPQETQYF.

The V gene is TRBV6-2 or TRBV6-3, the J gene TRBJ1-6; D perhaps matches TRBD1 (5 bases). The V gene's germline CDR1 is MNHEY and CDR2 SVGEGT. Trimming removed 6 bases from V and 7 bases from J, with 19 bases in between. The CDR3 sequence is 16 residues long. The CDR3 sequence is CASSRPQGSGNSPLHF. CDR3 coding DNA: TGTGCCAGCAGCCGTCCTCAGGGTAGCGGGAATTCACCCCTCCACTTT.

The CDR3 DNA reads as TGTGCCAGCAGCCAGGGGGGCCTCTATGGCTACACCTTC. It encodes CASSQGGLYGYTF. The chain carries TRBV7-2 and TRBJ1-2; 7 nucleotides align to TRBD1. The V segment lost 5 bases and the J segment 4 bases; nucleotides outside the gene matches: 4. CDR1 is SGHTA, CDR2 FQGNSA, per germline. This CDR3 contains 13 residues.

The genes are TRBV11-3 and TRBJ2-3; 8 nucleotides align to TRBD2. The germline V gene encodes CDR1 SGHNT and CDR2 YENEEA. After removal of 3 bases from V and 0 bases from J, the junction contained 5 bases not matched to a gene. The CDR3 sequence is 16 residues long. The CDR3: CASSFYAGGSTDTQYF. CDR3 sequence (DNA): TGTGCCAGCAGCTTTTATGCGGGGGGTAGCACAGATACGCAGTATTTT.

This clone was counted only a few times. The chain couples TRBV7-2 to TRBJ1-1; D unclear. In germline, CDR1 is SGHTA, CDR2 FQGNSA. Trimming removed 5 bases at V and 0 bases at J, with 13 bases between. CDR3 length equals 15 residues. CDR3 nucleotides: TGTGCCAGCAGCAGACTGGCAGCGATGAACACTGAAGCTTTCTTT. The encoded protein is CASSRLAAMNTEAFF.

The V and J genes are TRBV4-1 and TRBJ1-2; no clear D gene. The V gene lost 1 base and the J gene lost 3 bases, with 12 bases spanning the gap. This CDR3 spans 15 amino acids. CDR1 and CDR2 from the germline V gene are MGHRA and YSYEKL. CDR3 loop: CASSQGGGLDYGYTF. The CDR3 nucleotides are TGCGCCAGCAGCCAAGGTGGAGGGTTGGACTATGGCTACACCTTC.

This clone was seen just once. V gene TRBV27 combines with J gene TRBJ1-2; D is ambiguous. The CDR3 runs to 15 residues. V was trimmed by 7 bases and J by 1 base, leaving 16 bases between them. Germline V gene lookup returns CDR1 MNHEY and CDR2 SMNVEV (reference sequence). The CDR3 loop is CASMRVRPHNYGYTF. CDR3 in DNA: TGTGCCAGCATGAGGGTCAGACCCCATAACTATGGCTACACCTTC.

J is TRBJ2-7 and V is TRBV29-1; TRBD2 aligns across 7 bases. The CDR3 contains 14 residues. Trimming cost V 6 bases and J 4 bases; bases outside gene matches: 12. CDR1 and CDR2 (germline): SQVTM, ANQGSEA. CDR3 nucleotide sequence: TGCAGCGTCAACTGTAGCGGGCCACCGTACGAGCAGTACTTC. This gives the protein CSVNCSGPPYEQYF.

This clone was seen repeatedly, ten times or more. The rearrangement joins TRBV5-1 to TRBJ1-2, with TRBD1 matching over 7 bases. Per germline, CDR1 SGHRS and CDR2 YFSETQ. J was trimmed by 8 bases and V by 1 base; bases with no gene match: 8. CDR3 size: 14 residues. CDR3 coding DNA: TGCGCCAGCAGCTTGAATACAGGGGCTAGCGGCTACACCTTC. Its protein product is CASSLNTGASGYTF.

The genes are TRBV7-9 and TRBJ2-3, with 7 bases aligning to TRBD2. V dropped 11 bases and J dropped 1; count of bases not matched to a gene: 0. CDR3 length: 11 residues. Germline V gene lookup returns CDR1 SEHNR and CDR2 FQNEAQ (reference sequence). The CDR3 DNA reads as TGTGCCGCGGGGGGCACAGATACGCAGTATTTT. Translation gives CAAGGTDTQYF.

The chain carries TRBV7-6 and TRBJ1-5; D gene ambiguous. Germline V gene data show CDR1 as SGHVS and CDR2 as FNYEAQ. This CDR3 is built from 16 residues. Trimming left V 1 base short and J 0 bases short, with 10 bases between. The DNA for the CDR3 is TGTGCCAGCAGCTTAGGAGAGCCGAATAGCAATCAGCCCCAGCATTTT. This codes for CASSLGEPNSNQPQHF.

The chain has TRBV7-6 and TRBJ2-1; TRBD2 matches at 13 bases. The CDR3 runs 18 residues. Germline loops: CDR1 SGHVS, CDR2 FNYEAQ. Unmatched junction bases numbered 3, after V lost 1 base and J lost 0 bases. CDR3 sequence (DNA): TGTGCCAGCAGCTTAGGGGGGACTAGCGGGGCCTCCTACAATGAGCAGTTCTTC. Protein product: CASSLGGTSGASYNEQFF.

This clone was seen only once. The J gene is TRBJ1-2, the V gene TRBV27; D is unresolved. The CDR3 loop spans 12 amino acids. V lost 5 bases, J lost 8 bases, and 12 bases lay in between. Per germline, CDR1 MNHEY and CDR2 SMNVEV (reference sequence). This chain's CDR3 is CASSPSGGGYTF. In DNA form, the CDR3 reads TGTGCCAGCAGTCCTTCGGGAGGAGGCTACACCTTC.

The chain employs TRBV6-5 and TRBJ1-4; D may be TRBD1 (6 bases). V dropped 9 bases and J dropped 10 bases, with 12 bases sitting between them. There are 11 residues in the CDR3. Germline V gene lookup returns CDR1 MNHEY and CDR2 SVGAGI. CDR3 residues: CASRGEGKLFF. The DNA for the CDR3 is TGTGCCAGTAGGGGGGAGGGAAAACTGTTTTTT.